This is a list of T cell receptor beta chains from one sample in a study of cytomegalovirus exposure and HLA in healthy donors. Method: immunoSEQ multiplex PCR; TCRdb's copy keeps in-frame clones and lacks some. The sample records 60,000 to 80,000 clones, around four fifths being singletons. Sequencing was done on a sample of PBMCs. The receptors derive from a man younger than 45 in good health and CMV-seronegative. The CDR3 runs from the conserved cysteine through the conserved F or W. The order of the fields is D gene, V gene, CDR3 length, J gene, clone size, CDR3 DNA, CDR3 protein. D genes are given only for firm matches. Where a row states a size, it is once, few, many or the class of an expanded clone; other rows omit it.

-	TRBV6-1	13	TRBJ1-6	medium-sized	TGTGCCAGCAGTGACAGGGATAATTCACCCCTCCACTTT	CASSDRDNSPLHF
TRBD1	TRBV30	13	TRBJ1-6	once	TGTGCCTGGGGGACAGTGAGGAATTCACCCCTCCACTTT	CAWGTVRNSPLHF
-	TRBV5-1	14	TRBJ2-7	-	TGCGCCAGCAGCTTGGGTACCGGGGGTTACGAGCAGTACTTC	CASSLGTGGYEQYF
TRBD1	TRBV29-1	14	TRBJ2-5	-	TGCAGCGTCTACCGGGACAGGGGGTCGGAGACCCAGTACTTC	CSVYRDRGSETQYF
-	TRBV5-6	16	TRBJ2-7	-	TGTGCCAGCAGCCCACAGAAGAACTTCCGGTCCTACGAGCAGTACTTC	CASSPQKNFRSYEQYF
-	TRBV30	13	TRBJ1-1	-	TGTGCCTGGAGTGCAATCACCGGGTTCCAAGCTTTCTTT	CAWSAITGFQAFF
-	TRBV5-6	13	TRBJ1-1	-	TGTGCCAGCAGCTTGGACAGAAACACTGAAGCTTTCTTT	CASSLDRNTEAFF
-	TRBV5-1	16	TRBJ2-1	-	TGCGCCAGCAGCTTGGACAGCGGTAGCTCCTACAATGAGCAGTTCTTC	CASSLDSGSSYNEQFF
TRBD2	TRBV6-1	15	TRBJ2-1	-	TGTGCCAGCAGTCCGGGACTAGCGCATTACAATGAGCAGTTCTTC	CASSPGLAHYNEQFF
-	TRBV6-5	14	TRBJ1-1	-	TGTGCCAGCAGCAAGCCATTCATGAACACTGAAGCTTTCTTT	CASSKPFMNTEAFF
-	TRBV7-3	13	TRBJ2-5	-	TGTGCCAGCAGTCGAGGGACTTTCGAGACCCAGTACTTC	CASSRGTFETQYF
TRBD1	TRBV5-1	15	TRBJ2-7	-	TGCGCCAGCAGCCATTTGGGACAGGGGGCCAACGAGCAGTACTTC	CASSHLGQGANEQYF
-	TRBV18	19	TRBJ1-5	-	TGTGCCAGCTCACCGCAGGGGCTAGGATCCCGAAATAGCAATCAGCCCCAGCATTTT	CASSPQGLGSRNSNQPQHF
TRBD2	TRBV27	16	TRBJ2-5	-	TGTGCCAGCAGTTTAAAGGGACTAGCGGGTATAGGGACCCAGTACTTC	CASSLKGLAGIGTQYF
TRBD2	TRBV2	14	TRBJ2-1	-	TGTGCCAGCCTAGCGGGAGCAAGTTACAATGAGCAGTTCTTC	CASLAGASYNEQFF